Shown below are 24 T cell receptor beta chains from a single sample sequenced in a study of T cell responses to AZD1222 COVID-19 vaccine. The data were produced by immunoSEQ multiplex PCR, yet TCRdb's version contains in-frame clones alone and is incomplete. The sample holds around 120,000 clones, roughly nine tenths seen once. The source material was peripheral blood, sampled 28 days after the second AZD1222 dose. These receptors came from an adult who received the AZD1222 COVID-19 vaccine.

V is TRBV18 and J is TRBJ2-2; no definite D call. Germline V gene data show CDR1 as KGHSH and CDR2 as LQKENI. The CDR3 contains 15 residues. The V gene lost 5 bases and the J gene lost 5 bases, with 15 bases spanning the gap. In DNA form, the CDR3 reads TGTGCCAGCTCAGTCTCATCTCCCCCGACCGGGGAGCTGTTTTTT. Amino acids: CASSVSSPPTGELFF.

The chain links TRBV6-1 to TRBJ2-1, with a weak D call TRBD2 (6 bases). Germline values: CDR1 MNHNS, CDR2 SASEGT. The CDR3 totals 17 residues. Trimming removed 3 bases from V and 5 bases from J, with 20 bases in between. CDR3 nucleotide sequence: TGTGCCAGCAGTGATTCGGTAAGACTAGGATTAGACAATGAGCAGTTCTTC. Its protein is CASSDSVRLGLDNEQFF.

CDR3 region: CASSPDRQGTDTQYF. CDR3 DNA: TGTGCCAGTAGTCCGGACAGGCAAGGCACAGATACGCAGTATTTT. The rearrangement links TRBV19 to TRBJ2-3; 7 bases are shared with TRBD1. Germline V CDR1 and CDR2: LNHDA, SQIVND (reference sequence). There are 15 residues in the CDR3. V dropped 5 bases and J dropped 1; count of bases not matched to a gene: 6.

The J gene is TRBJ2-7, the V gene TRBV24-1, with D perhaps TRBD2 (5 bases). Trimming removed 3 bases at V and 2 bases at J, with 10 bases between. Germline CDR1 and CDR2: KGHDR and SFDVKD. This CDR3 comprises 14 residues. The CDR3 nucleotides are TGTGCCACCAGTGATCAAGGACTGCCCTACGAGCAGTACTTC. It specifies CATSDQGLPYEQYF.

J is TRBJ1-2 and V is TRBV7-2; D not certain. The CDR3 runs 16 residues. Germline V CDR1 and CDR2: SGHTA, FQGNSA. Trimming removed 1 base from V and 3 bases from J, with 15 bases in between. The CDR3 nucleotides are TGTGCCAGCAGCTTAGACAGTCCTCCGTCCCACTATGGCTACACCTTC. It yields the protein CASSLDSPPSHYGYTF.

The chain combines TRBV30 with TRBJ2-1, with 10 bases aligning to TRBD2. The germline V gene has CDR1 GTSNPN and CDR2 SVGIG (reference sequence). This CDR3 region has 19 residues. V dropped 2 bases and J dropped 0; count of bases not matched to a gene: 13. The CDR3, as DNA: TGTGCCTGGAGTTTAACTAGCGGGGCTACGAAGAGCTCCTACAATGAGCAGTTCTTC. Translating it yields CAWSLTSGATKSSYNEQFF.

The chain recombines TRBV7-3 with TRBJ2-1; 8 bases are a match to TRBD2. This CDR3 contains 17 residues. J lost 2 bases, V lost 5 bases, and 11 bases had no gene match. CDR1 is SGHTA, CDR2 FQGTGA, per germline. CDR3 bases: TGTGCCAGCAGCGGCGGAGTTGGGACTAGACCCTACAATGAGCAGTTCTTC. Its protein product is CASSGGVGTRPYNEQFF.

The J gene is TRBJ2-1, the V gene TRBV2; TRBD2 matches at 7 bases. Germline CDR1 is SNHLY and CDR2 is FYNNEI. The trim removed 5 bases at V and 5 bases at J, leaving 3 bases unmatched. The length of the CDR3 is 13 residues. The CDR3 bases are TGTGCCAGCAGTCGGGAGGAAAACAATGAGCAGTTCTTC. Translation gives CASSREENNEQFF.

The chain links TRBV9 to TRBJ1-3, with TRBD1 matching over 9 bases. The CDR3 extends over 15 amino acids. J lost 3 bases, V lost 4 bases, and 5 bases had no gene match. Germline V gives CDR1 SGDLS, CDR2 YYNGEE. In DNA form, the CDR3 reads TGTGCCAGCAGCCCCCGGGACAGGGATGGAAACACCATATATTTT. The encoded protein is CASSPRDRDGNTIYF.

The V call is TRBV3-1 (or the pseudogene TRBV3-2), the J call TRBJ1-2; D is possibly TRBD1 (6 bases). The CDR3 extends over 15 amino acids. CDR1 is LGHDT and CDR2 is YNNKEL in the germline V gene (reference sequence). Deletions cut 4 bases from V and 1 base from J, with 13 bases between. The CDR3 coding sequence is TGTGCCAGCAGCCGGGACACACTCAATAACTATGGCTACACCTTC. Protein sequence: CASSRDTLNNYGYTF.

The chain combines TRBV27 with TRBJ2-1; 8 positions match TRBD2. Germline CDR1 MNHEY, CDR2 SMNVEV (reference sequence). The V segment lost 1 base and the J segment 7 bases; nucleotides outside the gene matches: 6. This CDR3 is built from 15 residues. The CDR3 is CASSLWSGGRNEQFF. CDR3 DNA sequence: TGTGCCAGCAGTTTATGGTCGGGAGGGCGGAATGAGCAGTTCTTC.

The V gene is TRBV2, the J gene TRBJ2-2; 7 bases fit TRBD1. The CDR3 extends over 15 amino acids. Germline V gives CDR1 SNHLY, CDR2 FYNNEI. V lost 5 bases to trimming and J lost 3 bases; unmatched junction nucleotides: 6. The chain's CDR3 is CASSRRDRDTGELFF. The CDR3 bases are TGTGCCAGCAGTAGACGGGACAGAGACACCGGGGAGCTGTTTTTT.

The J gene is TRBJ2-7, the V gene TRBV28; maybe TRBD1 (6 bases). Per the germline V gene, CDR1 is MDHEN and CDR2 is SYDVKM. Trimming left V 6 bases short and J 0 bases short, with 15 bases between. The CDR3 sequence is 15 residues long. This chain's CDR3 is CASRRDISLSYEQYF. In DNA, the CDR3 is TGTGCCAGCAGACGGGACATCTCCCTCTCCTACGAGCAGTACTTC.

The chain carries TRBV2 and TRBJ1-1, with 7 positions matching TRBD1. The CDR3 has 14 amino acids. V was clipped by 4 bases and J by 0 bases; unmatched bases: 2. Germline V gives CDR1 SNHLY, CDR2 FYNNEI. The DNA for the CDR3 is TGTGCCAGCAGTGGGGACAGTATGAACACTGAAGCTTTCTTT. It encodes CASSGDSMNTEAFF.

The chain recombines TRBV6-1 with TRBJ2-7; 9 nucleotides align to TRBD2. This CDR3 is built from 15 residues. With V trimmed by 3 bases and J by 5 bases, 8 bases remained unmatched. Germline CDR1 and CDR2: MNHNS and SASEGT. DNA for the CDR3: TGTGCCAGCAGTGATAAAGCGGGAGGTTGGAACGAGCAGTACTTC. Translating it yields CASSDKAGGWNEQYF.

The CDR3: CASSPTNRNPSGYTF. The CDR3 coding sequence is TGTGCCAGCAGCCCTACCAACCGCAACCCGAGTGGCTACACCTTC. The chain couples TRBV7-8 to TRBJ1-2; D unclear. CDR3 length: 15 residues. The germline CDR1 and CDR2 sequences are SGHVS and FQNEAQ. V lost 5 bases, J lost 7 bases, and 20 bases lay in between.

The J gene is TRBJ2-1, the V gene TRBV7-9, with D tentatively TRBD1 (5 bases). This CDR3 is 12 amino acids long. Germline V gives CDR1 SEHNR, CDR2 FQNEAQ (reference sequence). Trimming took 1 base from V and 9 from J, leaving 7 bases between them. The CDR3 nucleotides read TGTGCCAGCAGCTTAGGAAGGGGTGAGCAGTTCTTC. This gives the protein CASSLGRGEQFF.

In DNA, the CDR3 is TGTGCCAGCAGTCCGGGACTAGCGGGAGAGGGTGAGCAGTTCTTC. Encoded protein: CASSPGLAGEGEQFF. This chain connects TRBV6-5 to TRBJ2-1; TRBD2 matches 14 bases. The CDR3 runs 15 residues. V was clipped by 5 bases and J by 9 bases; unmatched bases: 6. Germline V gene sequence: CDR1 MNHEY, CDR2 SVGAGI.

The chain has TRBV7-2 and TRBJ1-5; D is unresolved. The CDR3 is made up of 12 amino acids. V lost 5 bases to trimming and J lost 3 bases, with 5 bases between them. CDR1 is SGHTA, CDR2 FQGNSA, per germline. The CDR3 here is CASSLINQPQHF. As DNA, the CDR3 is TGTGCCAGCAGCCTAATCAATCAGCCCCAGCATTTT.

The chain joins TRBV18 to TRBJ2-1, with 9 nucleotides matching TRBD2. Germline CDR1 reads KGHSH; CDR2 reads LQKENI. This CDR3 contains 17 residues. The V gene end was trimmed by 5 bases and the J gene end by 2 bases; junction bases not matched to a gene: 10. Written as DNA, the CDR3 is TGTGCCAGCTCATCGAACTTAGCGGGAGACCCCTACAATGAGCAGTTCTTC. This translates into CASSSNLAGDPYNEQFF.

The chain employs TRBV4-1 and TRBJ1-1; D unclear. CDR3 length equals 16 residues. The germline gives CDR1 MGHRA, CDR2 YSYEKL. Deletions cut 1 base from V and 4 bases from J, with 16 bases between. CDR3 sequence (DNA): TGCGCCAGCAGCCAAGGGGGTTCGGGTCAAAGCACTGAAGCTTTCTTT. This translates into CASSQGGSGQSTEAFF.

CDR3 region: CASSVDPATGELFF. In DNA, the CDR3 is TGTGCCAGCAGCGTAGACCCAGCCACCGGGGAGCTGTTTTTT. V and J are TRBV9 and TRBJ2-2, with D hard to call. The germline gives CDR1 SGDLS, CDR2 YYNGEE. Trimming shortened V by 0 bases and J by 4 bases, and 7 bases separated the two germline ends. This CDR3 has 14 amino acids.

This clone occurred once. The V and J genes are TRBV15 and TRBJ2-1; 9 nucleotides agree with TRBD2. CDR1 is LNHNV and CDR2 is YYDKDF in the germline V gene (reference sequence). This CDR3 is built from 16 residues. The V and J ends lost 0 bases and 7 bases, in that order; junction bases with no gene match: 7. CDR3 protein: CATSRDAGGPGNEQFF. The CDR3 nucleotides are TGTGCCACCAGCAGAGATGCGGGAGGGCCGGGTAATGAGCAGTTCTTC.

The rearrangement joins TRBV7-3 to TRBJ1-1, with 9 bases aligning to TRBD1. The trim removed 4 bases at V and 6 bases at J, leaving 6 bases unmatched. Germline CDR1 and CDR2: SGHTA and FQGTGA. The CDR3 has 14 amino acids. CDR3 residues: CASSSDRGVAEAFF. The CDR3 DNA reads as TGTGCCAGCAGCTCCGACAGGGGGGTCGCTGAAGCTTTCTTT.